One sample yielded the 22 T cell receptor beta chains listed below, sequenced in a study of graft-versus-host responses after intestinal transplantation. Assay used: immunoSEQ multiplex PCR; TCRdb lists only in-frame clones, some missing. The table lists around 100,000 clones, 90% to 95% of them singletons. These receptors have no known antigen. The sequenced sample was unstimulated CD8+ T cells sorted from spleen or lymph node cells, obtained before intestinal transplant. These receptors were taken from a human donor who received an intestinal transplant.

The chain recombines TRBV9 with TRBJ1-2, with D possibly being TRBD1 (5 bases). The CDR3 is made up of 13 amino acids. The germline V gene encodes CDR1 SGDLS and CDR2 YYNGEE. V gave up 0 bases and J gave up 7 bases, with 10 bases separating them. CDR3 loop: CASSVVMGPGYTF. The CDR3 nucleotides are TGTGCCAGCAGCGTAGTCATGGGGCCTGGCTACACCTTC.

CDR3 DNA: TGTGCCAGCAGTGACAGTTCTTACAATGAGCAGTTCTTC. Translating it yields CASSDSSYNEQFF. The chain couples TRBV2 to TRBJ2-1; no clear D gene. The CDR3 consists of 13 residues. V lost 3 bases, J lost 4 bases, and 7 bases lay in between. The germline V gene has CDR1 SNHLY and CDR2 FYNNEI.

This clone was counted once. The chain joins TRBV7-7 to TRBJ2-5; D might be TRBD1 (7 bases). Trimming took off 1 base at V and 5 bases at J, with 14 bases between the two ends. This CDR3 spans 15 amino acids. Germline values: CDR1 SSHAT, CDR2 FNYEAQ (reference sequence). DNA for the CDR3: TGTGCCAGCAGCTTAGATGGAGGGGGCCAGGAGACCCAGTACTTC. Translated: CASSLDGGGQETQYF.

The CDR3 DNA follows: TGTGCCAGCAGCAAACTAGCGGGGGTTGAGCAGTACTTC. As protein: CASSKLAGVEQYF. The chain links TRBV27 to TRBJ2-7, with TRBD2 identical over 11 bases. The CDR3 is made up of 13 amino acids. After removal of 6 bases from V and 7 bases from J, the junction contained 5 bases not matched to a gene. Germline V lookup: CDR1 MNHEY, CDR2 SMNVEV (reference sequence).

This rearrangement joins TRBV27 to TRBJ2-2; 8 bases align to TRBD1. Germline trimming cut 8 bases from V and 2 bases from J; bases unmatched to any gene: 10. The germline V gene has CDR1 MNHEY and CDR2 SMNVEV (reference sequence). The CDR3 extends over 16 amino acids. CDR3 amino acids: CASGDRGVPNTGELFF. In nucleotides, the CDR3 is TGTGCCAGCGGCGACAGGGGAGTTCCTAACACCGGGGAGCTGTTTTTT.

J is TRBJ1-6 and V is TRBV6-5, with D unclear. The CDR3 runs to 15 residues. Per germline, CDR1 MNHEY and CDR2 SVGAGI. V lost 5 bases and J lost 7, with 15 bases in between. The CDR3 DNA reads as TGTGCCAGCAGTCTGGACCTGCTATTGAATTCACCCCTCCACTTT. Translating gives CASSLDLLLNSPLHF.

This chain uses TRBV29-1 with TRBJ2-3; D unclear. CDR1 is SQVTM, CDR2 ANQGSEA, per germline. V dropped 5 bases and J dropped 0 bases, with 9 bases sitting between them. The CDR3 is made up of 13 amino acids. As DNA, the CDR3 is TGCAGCGTTCACCGAGGAAGCACAGATACGCAGTATTTT. Amino acids: CSVHRGSTDTQYF.

V usage is TRBV5-6 and J usage is TRBJ1-5; D uncertain. CDR1 is SGHDT and CDR2 is YYEEEE in the germline V gene. CDR3 length equals 14 residues. V was pared by 3 bases and J by 6 bases, with 13 bases between. In nucleotides, the CDR3 is TGTGCCAGCAGCTACCACGGAAAAACTCAGCCCCAGCATTTT. Protein: CASSYHGKTQPQHF. Using reference TRBV5-6 and TRBJ1-5 for the parts outside the CDR3, the full variable domain is DAGVTQSPTHLIKTRGQQVTLRCSPKSGHDTVSWYQQALGQGPQFIFQYYEEEERQRGNFPDRFSGHQFPNYSSELNVNALLLGDSALYLCASSYHGKTQPQHFGDGTRLSIL.

The gene calls are TRBV9 and TRBJ2-2; the D is unclear. CDR1 is SGDLS and CDR2 is YYNGEE in the germline V gene. The germline V and J ends were trimmed by 3 bases and 0 bases, with 9 bases remaining between them. The CDR3 totals 15 residues. The DNA for the CDR3 is TGTGCCAGCAGCGGTGGTCAGTCGAACACCGGGGAGCTGTTTTTT. The encoded protein is CASSGGQSNTGELFF.

The chain recombines TRBV27 with TRBJ2-1, with D perhaps matching TRBD1 (5 bases). The V gene lost 7 bases and the J gene lost 5 bases, with 15 bases spanning the gap. The CDR3 is made up of 14 amino acids. CDR1 and CDR2 (germline): MNHEY, SMNVEV (reference sequence). Written as DNA, the CDR3 is TGTGCCAGCACAGGGCTAGGTAAAGACAATGAGCAGTTCTTC. Protein product: CASTGLGKDNEQFF.

V gene TRBV4-1 combines with J gene TRBJ2-7; possible D gene TRBD2, 5 bases. Germline CDR1 and CDR2: MGHRA and YSYEKL. V was trimmed by 0 bases and J by 5 bases, leaving 14 bases between them. The CDR3 contains 15 residues. CDR3 bases: TGCGCCAGCAGCCAAGAGGAGCGGTCGCTGGACGAGCAGTACTTC. Residues: CASSQEERSLDEQYF.

V is TRBV14 and J is TRBJ2-1, with D possibly called TRBD1 or TRBD2 (6 bases each). V lost 4 bases and J lost 15, with 22 bases in between. This CDR3 spans 14 amino acids. Germline V gene data show CDR1 as SGHDN and CDR2 as FVKESK. For the CDR3, the DNA is TGTGCCAGCAGCCCGGAAGGAAGGGGGGCGCAGAGGTTCTTC. Translated: CASSPEGRGAQRFF.

V is TRBV11-2 and J is TRBJ2-1; D is perhaps TRBD1 (6 bases). V lost 1 base to trimming and J lost 10 bases, with 14 bases between them. The germline gives CDR1 SGHAT, CDR2 FQNNGV. This CDR3 comprises 14 residues. The CDR3: CASSLGTAVEEQFF. The CDR3 nucleotides read TGTGCCAGCAGCTTAGGGACAGCCGTAGAGGAGCAGTTCTTC.

This chain links TRBV2 with TRBJ1-1; 10 nucleotides agree with TRBD1. The CDR3 runs 13 residues. The germline gives CDR1 SNHLY, CDR2 FYNNEI. V lost 8 bases to trimming and J lost 4 bases; unmatched junction nucleotides: 4. The CDR3 sequence: CASSWTGGTEAFF. CDR3 coding DNA: TGTGCCAGCTCATGGACAGGGGGCACTGAAGCTTTCTTT.

The gene calls are TRBV4-1 and TRBJ2-3; 12 bases agree with TRBD2. Germline loops: CDR1 MGHRA, CDR2 YSYEKL. V lost 6 bases and J lost 2; bases outside the gene matches: 6. CDR3 length equals 16 residues. The CDR3 is CASSRRTSGDTDTQYF. CDR3 coding DNA: TGCGCCAGCAGTCGTAGGACTAGCGGGGACACAGATACGCAGTATTTT.

This clone appeared a single time. The rearrangement joins TRBV6-4 to TRBJ2-5; D ambiguous. The CDR3 has 17 residues. CDR1 MRHNA and CDR2 SNTAGT come from the germline V gene. V was trimmed by 0 bases and J by 1 base, leaving 15 bases between them. The CDR3 bases are TGTGCCAGCAGTGACTCCGCAGTTCTGACGTCCCAAGAGACCCAGTACTTC. Residues: CASSDSAVLTSQETQYF.

The genes are TRBV29-1 and TRBJ2-1; 7 nucleotides agree with TRBD2. This CDR3 is 13 amino acids long. The V segment lost 4 bases and the J segment 2 bases; nucleotides outside the gene matches: 2. The germline gives CDR1 SQVTM, CDR2 ANQGSEA. CDR3 DNA: TGCAGCGTTGTCGGGGGGACCTACAATGAGCAGTTCTTC. Its protein product is CSVVGGTYNEQFF.

CDR3 bases: TGTGCCAGCAGTTTAGGTGTGGGTCGTGGCTACACCTTC. It encodes CASSLGVGRGYTF. The chain couples TRBV27 to TRBJ1-2; D unresolved. In germline, CDR1 is MNHEY, CDR2 SMNVEV (reference sequence). This CDR3 region has 13 residues. Trimming took 2 bases from V and 7 from J, leaving 11 bases between them.

The V call is TRBV2, the J call TRBJ1-1; tentative D call: TRBD1 (5 bases). V was trimmed by 6 bases and J by 1 base, leaving 12 bases between them. The CDR3 consists of 14 residues. CDR1 SNHLY and CDR2 FYNNEI come from the germline V gene. The CDR3 DNA follows: TGTGCCAGCAGCCCCGGGGCGGGGAACACTGAAGCTTTCTTT. It is translated as CASSPGAGNTEAFF. Variable domain in full (rest from reference TRBV2 and TRBJ1-1): EPEVTQTPSHQVTQMGQEVILRCVPISNHLYFYWYRQILGQKVEFLVSFYNNEISEKSEIFDDQFSVERPDGSNFTLKIRSTKLEDSAMYFCASSPGAGNTEAFFGQGTRLTVV.

The genes are TRBV2 and TRBJ1-1, with 7 bases matching TRBD1. The V and J ends lost 6 bases and 3 bases, in that order; junction bases with no gene match: 7. Germline CDR1 is SNHLY and CDR2 is FYNNEI. This CDR3 is built from 14 residues. DNA for the CDR3: TGTGCCAGCAGCGAAAACAGGGGCTACACTGAAGCTTTCTTT. Translated, it gives CASSENRGYTEAFF.

The table lists this clone with a count of one. As the CDR3 is not closed by the conserved phenylalanine or tryptophan, this likely results from a read error. No DNA is shown, since the ends of the CDR3 on it are uncertain; the CDR3 is the one TCRdb lists. The genes are TRBV27 and TRBJ1-1; the table's D call of TRBD1 was not tested on the DNA. Counting both end residues, the CDR3 totals 14 amino acids. Per the germline V gene, CDR1 is MNHEY and CDR2 is SMNVEV (reference sequence). CDR3 in amino acids: CASSLTGLASDLKL.

The chain employs TRBV15 and TRBJ2-7; 9 bases match TRBD1. The V segment lost 1 base and the J segment 3 bases; nucleotides outside the gene matches: 7. The V gene's germline CDR1 is LNHNV and CDR2 YYDKDF (reference sequence). The CDR3 totals 16 residues. DNA of the CDR3: TGTGCCACCAGCAGAGTCCCGGGACAGGGCTTCTACGAGCAGTACTTC. Its protein is CATSRVPGQGFYEQYF.